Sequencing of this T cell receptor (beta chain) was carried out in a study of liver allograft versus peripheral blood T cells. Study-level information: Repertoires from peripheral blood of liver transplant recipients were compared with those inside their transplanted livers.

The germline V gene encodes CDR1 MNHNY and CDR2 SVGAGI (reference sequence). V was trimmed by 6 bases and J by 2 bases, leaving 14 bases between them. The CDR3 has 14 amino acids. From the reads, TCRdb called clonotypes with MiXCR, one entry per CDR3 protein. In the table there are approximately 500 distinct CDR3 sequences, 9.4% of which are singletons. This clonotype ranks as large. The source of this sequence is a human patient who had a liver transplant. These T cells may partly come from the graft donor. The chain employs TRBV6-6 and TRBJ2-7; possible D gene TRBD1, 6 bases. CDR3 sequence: CASSQRTAPYEQYF. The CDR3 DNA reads TGTGCCAGCAGCCAGCGGACAGCCCCCTACGAGCAGTACTTC.